This TCR beta chain was documented in a study of blood T cell repertoires in COVID-19. Study context: Donors in the United States, Italy and Spain gave samples during acute or convalescent COVID-19. From T cells, B-cell-depleted T cells, or PBMCs came the material, which was cDNA or gDNA.

This clone has only a few counts. Source study methods: The authors estimated nucleated cell counts from reference gene primer amplification. Libraries were prepared by immunoSEQ multiplex PCR; TCRdb keeps only in-frame clonotypes and omits some of them. The DNA was the basis for D and trimming; V, J and clone size are from that table. The sample has about 69,000 clones; under 85% are singletons. The CDR3 runs 14 residues. Deletions cut 4 bases from V and 0 bases from J, with 10 bases between. Per germline, CDR1 SGHKS and CDR2 YYEKEE (reference sequence). The sequence derives from a man in his fifties with COVID-19, enrolled during active disease. The chain recombines TRBV5-5 with TRBJ1-1, with D perhaps TRBD1 (6 bases). The specimen sequenced was peripheral blood. The CDR3 DNA sequence: TGTGCCAGCAGCCCTACAGGGATGAACACTGAAGCTTTCTTT. Translated: CASSPTGMNTEAFF.